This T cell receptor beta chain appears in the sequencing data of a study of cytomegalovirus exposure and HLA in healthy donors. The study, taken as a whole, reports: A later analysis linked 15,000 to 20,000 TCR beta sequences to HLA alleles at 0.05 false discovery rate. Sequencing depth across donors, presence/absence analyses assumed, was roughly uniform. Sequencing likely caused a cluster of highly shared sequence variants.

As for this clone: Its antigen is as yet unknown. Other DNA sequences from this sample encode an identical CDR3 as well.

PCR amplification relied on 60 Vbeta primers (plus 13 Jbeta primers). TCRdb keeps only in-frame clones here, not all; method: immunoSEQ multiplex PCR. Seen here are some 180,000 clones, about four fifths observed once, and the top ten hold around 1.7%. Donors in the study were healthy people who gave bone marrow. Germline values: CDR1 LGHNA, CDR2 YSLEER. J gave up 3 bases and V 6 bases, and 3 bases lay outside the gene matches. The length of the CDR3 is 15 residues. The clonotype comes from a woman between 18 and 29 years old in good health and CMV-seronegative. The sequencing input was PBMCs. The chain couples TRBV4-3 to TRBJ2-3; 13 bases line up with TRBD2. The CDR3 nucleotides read TGCGCCAGCAGTCGGACTAGCGGGAGTACAGATACGCAGTATTTT. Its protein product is CASSRTSGSTDTQYF.